This is a list of T cell receptor beta chains from one sample in a study of shared clonotypes between healthy human individuals. Using immunoSEQ multiplex PCR, the repertoire was profiled, and TCRdb retains in-frame clones only, with some absent. Of 470,000 or so clones listed, approximately 84% are singletons. The sample taken for sequencing was PBMCs. The receptors shown here come from a woman aged 40 to 49 in good health. Some clones in this sample may be carry-over from other donors' samples. Both conserved end residues are part of each CDR3. Each record gives: V gene, D gene, J gene, clone size, CDR3 DNA, CDR3 protein. D genes are given only for firm matches. Clone size is shown for a subset of rows, as once, few, many or a class of expanded clone.

v_gene: TRBV18
d_gene: .
j_gene: TRBJ2-5
abundance: .
CDR3nt: TGTGCCAGCTCCCCCGGCCGCCAAGAGACCCAGTACTTC
CDR3aa: CASSPGRQETQYF

v_gene: TRBV5-1
d_gene: .
j_gene: TRBJ2-7
abundance: .
CDR3nt: TGCGCCAGCAGCTTGGATAATCGCTCGGGCGAGCAGTACTTC
CDR3aa: CASSLDNRSGEQYF

v_gene: TRBV4-2
d_gene: TRBD1
j_gene: TRBJ1-5
abundance: few
CDR3nt: TGTGCCAGCAGCCAAGAGGGGGGACAGGGGGGCAATCAGCCCCAGCATTTT
CDR3aa: CASSQEGGQGGNQPQHF

v_gene: TRBV7-3
d_gene: TRBD2
j_gene: TRBJ2-7
abundance: .
CDR3nt: TGTGCCAGCAGCCTCCGAGCTCGGGGACTAGCGGGAGTAGAGCAGTACTTC
CDR3aa: CASSLRARGLAGVEQYF

v_gene: TRBV6-1
d_gene: .
j_gene: TRBJ2-7
abundance: .
CDR3nt: TGTGCCAGCAGTAGGGACCGAGCCTACGAGCAGTACTTC
CDR3aa: CASSRDRAYEQYF

v_gene: TRBV7-9
d_gene: .
j_gene: TRBJ1-2
abundance: .
CDR3nt: TGTGCCAGCAGCTTAGGTAACGTGGCCGACTATGGCTACACCTTC
CDR3aa: CASSLGNVADYGYTF

v_gene: TRBV6-5
d_gene: .
j_gene: TRBJ1-1
abundance: .
CDR3nt: TGTGCCAGCAGTTACTCGTCGGGGGGCGACACTGAAGCTTTCTTT
CDR3aa: CASSYSSGGDTEAFF

v_gene: TRBV20-1
d_gene: .
j_gene: TRBJ2-3
abundance: .
CDR3nt: TGCAGTGCGGGGTATACGCAGTATTTT
CDR3aa: CSAGYTQYF

v_gene: TRBV29-1
d_gene: .
j_gene: TRBJ1-5
abundance: .
CDR3nt: TGCAGCGTTGAGGAGGGAACCCATCAGCCCCAGCATTTT
CDR3aa: CSVEEGTHQPQHF

v_gene: TRBV29-1
d_gene: TRBD1
j_gene: TRBJ2-1
abundance: .
CDR3nt: TGCAGCGTTGGTGGGGACAGGTCCTACAATGAGCAGTTCTTC
CDR3aa: CSVGGDRSYNEQFF

v_gene: TRBV4-2
d_gene: .
j_gene: TRBJ1-5
abundance: .
CDR3nt: TGTGCCAGCAGCCAAGAAACAGGGATAAATCAGCCCCAGCATTTT
CDR3aa: CASSQETGINQPQHF

v_gene: TRBV27
d_gene: .
j_gene: TRBJ2-7
abundance: .
CDR3nt: TGTGCCAGCAGTTTAAGGCAGACCAGCTACGAGCAGTACTTC
CDR3aa: CASSLRQTSYEQYF

v_gene: TRBV5-1
d_gene: TRBD1
j_gene: TRBJ1-2
abundance: .
CDR3nt: TGCGCCAGCAGTCGGGACAGGAAAAGCGGGTTTGATGGCTACACCTTC
CDR3aa: CASSRDRKSGFDGYTF

v_gene: TRBV6-6
d_gene: .
j_gene: TRBJ2-3
abundance: .
CDR3nt: TGTGCCAGCAGTTTGACGGACAACCCCACAGATACGCAGTATTTT
CDR3aa: CASSLTDNPTDTQYF

v_gene: TRBV4-1
d_gene: .
j_gene: TRBJ2-7
abundance: .
CDR3nt: TGCGCCAGCAGCCAAGAGGTGGGCGAGCAGTACTTC
CDR3aa: CASSQEVGEQYF

v_gene: TRBV10-3
d_gene: .
j_gene: TRBJ1-4
abundance: .
CDR3nt: TGTGCCATCAGGGACCAAACAACTAATGAAAAACTGTTTTTT
CDR3aa: CAIRDQTTNEKLFF

v_gene: TRBV28
d_gene: .
j_gene: TRBJ2-2
abundance: few
CDR3nt: TGTGCCAGCAGTGCGGGACAGAAAGACACCGGGGAGCTGTTTTTT
CDR3aa: CASSAGQKDTGELFF

v_gene: TRBV29-1
d_gene: TRBD1
j_gene: TRBJ1-3
abundance: .
CDR3nt: TGCAGCGGACTGGGACAGGGAAACACCATATATTTT
CDR3aa: CSGLGQGNTIYF

v_gene: TRBV6-5
d_gene: .
j_gene: TRBJ2-2
abundance: .
CDR3nt: TGTGCCAGCAGCGGGGTGGGGGAGCTGTTTTTT
CDR3aa: CASSGVGELFF

v_gene: TRBV29-1
d_gene: .
j_gene: TRBJ2-1
abundance: .
CDR3nt: TGCAGCGTGGCTAAGGAGTACAATGAGCAGTTCTTC
CDR3aa: CSVAKEYNEQFF

v_gene: TRBV6-1
d_gene: .
j_gene: TRBJ2-3
abundance: .
CDR3nt: TGTGCCAGCAGTGAACAGGCGGGACGAACAGATACGCAGTATTTT
CDR3aa: CASSEQAGRTDTQYF

v_gene: TRBV7-2
d_gene: .
j_gene: TRBJ1-2
abundance: .
CDR3nt: TGTGCCAGCAGCCCCCTTATAGCCCTCCCAGGCTACACCTTC
CDR3aa: CASSPLIALPGYTF

v_gene: TRBV7-2
d_gene: .
j_gene: TRBJ2-7
abundance: .
CDR3nt: TGTGCCAGCAGCCACGGACGGGCAAACTACGAGCAGTACTTC
CDR3aa: CASSHGRANYEQYF

v_gene: TRBV30
d_gene: TRBD1
j_gene: TRBJ1-6
abundance: .
CDR3nt: TGTGCCTGGGTCGCCAGACAGGGGCCCAATTCACCCCTCCACTTT
CDR3aa: CAWVARQGPNSPLHF

v_gene: TRBV5-4
d_gene: TRBD2
j_gene: TRBJ2-3
abundance: .
CDR3nt: TGTGCCAGCAGCACCGGACTAGCGGGAGGTACAGATACGCAGTATTTT
CDR3aa: CASSTGLAGGTDTQYF

v_gene: TRBV6-1
d_gene: .
j_gene: TRBJ1-4
abundance: .
CDR3nt: TGTGCCAGCAGTGACCCGGGGTCCCCTTCAACTAATGAAAAACTGTTTTTT
CDR3aa: CASSDPGSPSTNEKLFF

v_gene: TRBV4-3
d_gene: .
j_gene: TRBJ1-5
abundance: .
CDR3nt: TGCGCCAGCAGCCAAGACGGGGGGGGTCATCAGCCCCAGCATTTT
CDR3aa: CASSQDGGGHQPQHF

v_gene: TRBV19
d_gene: .
j_gene: TRBJ1-5
abundance: .
CDR3nt: TGTGCCAGTACCCAGGGGTTTCAGCCCCAGCATTTT
CDR3aa: CASTQGFQPQHF

v_gene: TRBV2
d_gene: .
j_gene: TRBJ1-4
abundance: .
CDR3nt: TGTGCCAGCAGTGCAGGGGCGGGTAATGAAAAACTGTTTTTT
CDR3aa: CASSAGAGNEKLFF

v_gene: TRBV2
d_gene: .
j_gene: TRBJ2-2
abundance: .
CDR3nt: TGTGCCAGCAGGGGGGAGGTCACCGGGGAGCTGTTTTTT
CDR3aa: CASRGEVTGELFF

v_gene: TRBV18
d_gene: TRBD2
j_gene: TRBJ2-1
abundance: .
CDR3nt: TGTGCCAGCTCCCTAGCGGGAGGGGACAATGAGCAGTTCTTC
CDR3aa: CASSLAGGDNEQFF

v_gene: TRBV7-3
d_gene: .
j_gene: TRBJ2-7
abundance: once
CDR3nt: TGTGCCAGCAGCTTACTTCCAGGGAAAGAGCAGTACTTC
CDR3aa: CASSLLPGKEQYF

v_gene: TRBV10-3
d_gene: .
j_gene: TRBJ2-1
abundance: .
CDR3nt: TGTGCCATCACTCCAGGCGGGACCTATGAGCAGTTCTTC
CDR3aa: CAITPGGTYEQFF

v_gene: TRBV5-4
d_gene: TRBD1
j_gene: TRBJ1-1
abundance: many
CDR3nt: TGTGCCAGCAGCTTGCCTGACAGGGGGGGGGACACTGAAGCTTTCTTT
CDR3aa: CASSLPDRGGDTEAFF

v_gene: TRBV9
d_gene: .
j_gene: TRBJ2-2
abundance: .
CDR3nt: TGTGCCAGCAGCGGAACCGGGGAGCTGTTTTTT
CDR3aa: CASSGTGELFF

v_gene: TRBV29-1
d_gene: TRBD2
j_gene: TRBJ2-2
abundance: .
CDR3nt: TGCAGCGCAAGCGGGAGGGCCAACACCGGGGAGCTGTTTTTT
CDR3aa: CSASGRANTGELFF

v_gene: TRBV7-2
d_gene: TRBD2
j_gene: TRBJ2-1
abundance: .
CDR3nt: TGTGCCAGCACCACTAGCGGGGGGTACAATGAGCAGTTCTTC
CDR3aa: CASTTSGGYNEQFF

v_gene: TRBV27
d_gene: .
j_gene: TRBJ2-7
abundance: .
CDR3nt: TGTGCCAGCAGTTTACGGGCCAGGATGATCTCCTACGAGCAGTACTTC
CDR3aa: CASSLRARMISYEQYF

v_gene: TRBV13
d_gene: .
j_gene: TRBJ2-2
abundance: .
CDR3nt: TGTGCCAGCAGACAAGGACTACAGGTGTCCGGGGAGCTGTTTTTT
CDR3aa: CASRQGLQVSGELFF

v_gene: TRBV28
d_gene: TRBD2
j_gene: TRBJ2-1
abundance: many
CDR3nt: TGTGCCAGCAGTTTCCACACTAGCGGGAAGACGAATGAGCAGTTCTTC
CDR3aa: CASSFHTSGKTNEQFF

v_gene: TRBV28
d_gene: TRBD2
j_gene: TRBJ2-7
abundance: .
CDR3nt: TGTGCCAGCAGTTTCGCCCAGCGGGAGAGGGAGCAGTACTTC
CDR3aa: CASSFAQREREQYF

v_gene: TRBV30
d_gene: TRBD2
j_gene: TRBJ2-3
abundance: .
CDR3nt: TGTGCCTGGAGTGCCTTAGCGGGAAGCACAGATACGCAGTATTTT
CDR3aa: CAWSALAGSTDTQYF

v_gene: TRBV6-4
d_gene: .
j_gene: TRBJ2-3
abundance: once
CDR3nt: TGTGCCAGCAGTGAGGGGGGCGGTGGTACAGATACGCAGTATTTT
CDR3aa: CASSEGGGGTDTQYF

v_gene: TRBV2
d_gene: .
j_gene: TRBJ1-2
abundance: .
CDR3nt: TGTGCCGGCCACAGAGGGGTGGCTGCTAACTATGGCTACACCTTC
CDR3aa: CAGHRGVAANYGYTF

v_gene: TRBV4-3
d_gene: TRBD2
j_gene: TRBJ2-3
abundance: few
CDR3nt: TGCGCCAGCAGCCAAGAGACTAGCGGGACCCCGGGGGATACGCAGTATTTT
CDR3aa: CASSQETSGTPGDTQYF

v_gene: TRBV28
d_gene: .
j_gene: TRBJ1-2
abundance: .
CDR3nt: TGTGCCAGCAGTCTGGGCCTCGGTCGTGGCTACACCTTC
CDR3aa: CASSLGLGRGYTF

v_gene: TRBV6-1
d_gene: .
j_gene: TRBJ1-1
abundance: .
CDR3nt: TGTGCCATTCACAGGGTTGGGGTAAGCACTGAAGCTTTCTTT
CDR3aa: CAIHRVGVSTEAFF

v_gene: TRBV9
d_gene: .
j_gene: TRBJ2-7
abundance: .
CDR3nt: TGTGCCAGCAGCGCCACCTACGAATCCTACGAGCAGTACTTC
CDR3aa: CASSATYESYEQYF

v_gene: TRBV28
d_gene: .
j_gene: TRBJ1-5
abundance: .
CDR3nt: TGTGCCAGCAGTTTTGGTGTGTTTTCGGCAGGGCGGGAATTTAGCAATCAGCCCCAGCATTTT
CDR3aa: CASSFGVFSAGREFSNQPQHF

v_gene: TRBV5-1
d_gene: TRBD1
j_gene: TRBJ2-7
abundance: .
CDR3nt: TGCGCCAGCAGCATCGGGACAGGCCCCGCCTACGAGCAGTACTTC
CDR3aa: CASSIGTGPAYEQYF

v_gene: TRBV5-8
d_gene: TRBD1
j_gene: TRBJ2-3
abundance: .
CDR3nt: TGTGCCAGCAGCTTGGGGGGACAGGGGGCAGATACGCAGTATTTT
CDR3aa: CASSLGGQGADTQYF

v_gene: TRBV27
d_gene: .
j_gene: TRBJ1-6
abundance: .
CDR3nt: TGTGCCAGCCGCCGTGTGGGGGACGATTCACCCCTCCACTTT
CDR3aa: CASRRVGDDSPLHF

v_gene: TRBV6-6
d_gene: .
j_gene: TRBJ2-1
abundance: .
CDR3nt: TGTGCCAGCAGGCCCAGGGGGACTACTTCCTACAATGAGCAGTTCTTC
CDR3aa: CASRPRGTTSYNEQFF

v_gene: TRBV6-6
d_gene: .
j_gene: TRBJ2-2
abundance: few
CDR3nt: TGTGCCAGCAGTTACGCGGGCCTAAACACCGGGGAGCTGTTTTTT
CDR3aa: CASSYAGLNTGELFF

v_gene: TRBV7-2
d_gene: .
j_gene: TRBJ1-1
abundance: once
CDR3nt: TGTGCCAGCAGCCTGCTAGGGATGACTGAAGCTTTCTTT
CDR3aa: CASSLLGMTEAFF

v_gene: TRBV6-1
d_gene: .
j_gene: TRBJ2-5
abundance: once
CDR3nt: TGTGCCAGCAGCCGACAGGATGGTGGAGAGACCCAGTACTTC
CDR3aa: CASSRQDGGETQYF

v_gene: TRBV28
d_gene: .
j_gene: TRBJ1-1
abundance: .
CDR3nt: TGTGCCAGCAGTTCGTATGGGGCTATGAACACTGAAGCTTTCTTT
CDR3aa: CASSSYGAMNTEAFF